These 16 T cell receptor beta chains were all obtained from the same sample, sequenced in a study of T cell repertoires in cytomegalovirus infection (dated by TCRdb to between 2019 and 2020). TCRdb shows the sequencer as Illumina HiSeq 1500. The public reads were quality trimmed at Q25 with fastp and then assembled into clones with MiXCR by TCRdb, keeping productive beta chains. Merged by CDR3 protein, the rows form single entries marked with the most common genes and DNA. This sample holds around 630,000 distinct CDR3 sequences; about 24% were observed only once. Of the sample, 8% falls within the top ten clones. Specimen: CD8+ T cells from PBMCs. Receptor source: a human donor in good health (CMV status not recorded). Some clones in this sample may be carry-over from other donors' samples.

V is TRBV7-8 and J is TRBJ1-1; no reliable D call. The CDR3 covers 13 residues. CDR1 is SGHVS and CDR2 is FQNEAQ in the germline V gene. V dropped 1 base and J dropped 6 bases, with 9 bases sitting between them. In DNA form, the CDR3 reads TGTGCCAGCAGCTTAGGAGGGCAGCCTGAAGCTTTCTTT. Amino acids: CASSLGGQPEAFF. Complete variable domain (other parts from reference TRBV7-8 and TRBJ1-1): GAGVSQSPRYKVAKRGQDVALRCDPISGHVSLFWYQQALGQGPEFLTYFQNEAQLDKSGLPSDRFFAERPEGSVSTLKIQRTQQEDSAVYLCASSLGGQPEAFFGQGTRLTVV.

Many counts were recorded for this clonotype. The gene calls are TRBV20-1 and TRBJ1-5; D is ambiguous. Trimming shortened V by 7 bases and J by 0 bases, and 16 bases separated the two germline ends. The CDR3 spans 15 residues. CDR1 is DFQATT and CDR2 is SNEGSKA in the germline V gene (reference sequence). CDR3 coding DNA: TGCAGTGGGGGTTCAGCCTTCTATAGCAATCAGCCCCAGCATTTT. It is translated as CSGGSAFYSNQPQHF.

CDR3 coding DNA: TGTGCCAGTAGTAATGTGGCGGAGGGGCCTGATCAGCCCCAGCATTTT. The encoded protein is CASSNVAEGPDQPQHF. The chain couples TRBV19 to TRBJ1-5; a weak D match, TRBD1 (5 bases). V was cut by 4 bases and J by 5 bases, with 18 bases left in between. The CDR3 loop spans 16 amino acids. Germline V lookup: CDR1 LNHDA, CDR2 SQIVND (reference sequence).

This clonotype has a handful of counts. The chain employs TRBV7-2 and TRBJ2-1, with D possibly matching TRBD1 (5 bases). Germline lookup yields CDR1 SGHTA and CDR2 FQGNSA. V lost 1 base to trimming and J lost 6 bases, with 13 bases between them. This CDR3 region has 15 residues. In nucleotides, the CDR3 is TGTACCAGCAGCTTAGGGGTAGGGGTCACCAATGAGCAGTTCTTC. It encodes CTSSLGVGVTNEQFF.

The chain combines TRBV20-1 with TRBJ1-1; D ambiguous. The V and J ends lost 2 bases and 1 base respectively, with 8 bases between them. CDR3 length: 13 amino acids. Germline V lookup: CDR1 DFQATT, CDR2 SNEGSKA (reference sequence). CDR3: CSARPPRNTEAFF. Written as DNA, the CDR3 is TGCAGTGCTAGACCTCCGCGGAACACTGAAGCTTTCTTT.

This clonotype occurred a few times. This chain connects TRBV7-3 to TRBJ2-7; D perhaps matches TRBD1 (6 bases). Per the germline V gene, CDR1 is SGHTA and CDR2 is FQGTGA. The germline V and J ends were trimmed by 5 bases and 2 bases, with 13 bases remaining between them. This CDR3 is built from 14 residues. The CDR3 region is CASSARQVTYEQYF. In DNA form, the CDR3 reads TGTGCCAGCAGCGCCAGACAGGTTACCTACGAGCAGTACTTC.

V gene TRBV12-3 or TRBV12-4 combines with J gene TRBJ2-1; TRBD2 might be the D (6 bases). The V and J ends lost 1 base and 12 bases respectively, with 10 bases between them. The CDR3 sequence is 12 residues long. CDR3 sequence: CASSLGGEMQFF. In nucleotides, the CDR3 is TGTGCCAGCAGTTTAGGCGGGGAGATGCAGTTCTTC.

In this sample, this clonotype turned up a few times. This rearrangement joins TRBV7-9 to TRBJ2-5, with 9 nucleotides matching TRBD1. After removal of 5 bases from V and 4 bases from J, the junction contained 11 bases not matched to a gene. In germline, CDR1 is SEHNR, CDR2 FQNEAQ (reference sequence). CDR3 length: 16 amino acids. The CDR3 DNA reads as TGTGCCAGCAGCCCTTCTAGGGTGGACAGGGGAGAGACCCAGTACTTC. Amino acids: CASSPSRVDRGETQYF.

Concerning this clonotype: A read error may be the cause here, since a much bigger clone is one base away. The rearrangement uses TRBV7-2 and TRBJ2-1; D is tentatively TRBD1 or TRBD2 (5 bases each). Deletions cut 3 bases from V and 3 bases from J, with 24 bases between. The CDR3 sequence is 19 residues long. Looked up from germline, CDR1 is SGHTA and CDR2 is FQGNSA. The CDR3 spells CTSSFNSRDPSFGYNEQFF. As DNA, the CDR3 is TGTACCAGCAGCTTTAACTCCCGGGACCCAAGTTTTGGCTACAATGAGCAGTTCTTC.

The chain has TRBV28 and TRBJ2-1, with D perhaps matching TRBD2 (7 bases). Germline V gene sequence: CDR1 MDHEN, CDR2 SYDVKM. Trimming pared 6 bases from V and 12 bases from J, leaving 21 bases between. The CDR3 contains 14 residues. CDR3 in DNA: TGTGCCAGCAGCCCGGGAGTTGGGCGGGGGCTGCAGTTCTTC. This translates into CASSPGVGRGLQFF.

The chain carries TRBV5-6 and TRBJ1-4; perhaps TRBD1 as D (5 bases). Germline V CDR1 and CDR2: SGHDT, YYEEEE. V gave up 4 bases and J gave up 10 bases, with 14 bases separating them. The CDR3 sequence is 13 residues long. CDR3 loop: CASSIGTLGKLFF. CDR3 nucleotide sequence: TGTGCCAGCAGCATCGGGACTCTAGGAAAACTGTTTTTT.

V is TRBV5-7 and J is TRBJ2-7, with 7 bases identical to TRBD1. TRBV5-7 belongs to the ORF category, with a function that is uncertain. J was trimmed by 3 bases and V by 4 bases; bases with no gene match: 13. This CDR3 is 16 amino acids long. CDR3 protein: CASSIEVLDRDYEQYV. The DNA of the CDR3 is TGTGCCAGCAGCATTGAAGTTCTAGACAGGGACTACGAGCAGTACGTC.

CDR3 region: CSMTRDSSYEQYF. DNA for the CDR3: TGCAGCATGACCCGGGACAGCTCCTACGAGCAGTACTTC. J is TRBJ2-7 and V is TRBV29-1; the match to TRBD1 covers 7 bases. Germline V gene data show CDR1 as SQVTM and CDR2 as ANQGSEA. CDR3 size: 13 residues. Trimming at V came to 8 bases and at J to 0 bases, leaving 7 bases not matched to a gene.

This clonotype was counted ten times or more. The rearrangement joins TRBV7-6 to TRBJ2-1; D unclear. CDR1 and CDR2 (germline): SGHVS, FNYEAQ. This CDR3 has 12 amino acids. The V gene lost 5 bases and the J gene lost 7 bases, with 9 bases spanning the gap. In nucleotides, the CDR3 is TGTGCCAGCAGCCCGTCGCAGAATGAGCAGTTCTTC. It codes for CASSPSQNEQFF.

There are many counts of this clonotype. This chain's CDR3 is CAISEKEGEAEKLFF. CDR3 coding DNA: TGTGCCATCAGTGAGAAGGAGGGTGAGGCTGAAAAACTGTTTTTT. V gene TRBV10-3 combines with J gene TRBJ1-4; unclear D gene. The V gene lost 2 bases and the J gene lost 7 bases, with 14 bases spanning the gap. The CDR3 runs to 15 residues. Germline V gene lookup returns CDR1 ENHRY and CDR2 SYGVKD.

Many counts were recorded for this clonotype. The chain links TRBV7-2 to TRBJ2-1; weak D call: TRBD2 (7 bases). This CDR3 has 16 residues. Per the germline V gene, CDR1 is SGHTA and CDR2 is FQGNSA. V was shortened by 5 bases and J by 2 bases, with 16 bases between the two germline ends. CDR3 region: CASSGLVGGPYNEQFF. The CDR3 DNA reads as TGTGCCAGCAGCGGTCTAGTCGGGGGGCCCTACAATGAGCAGTTCTTC.